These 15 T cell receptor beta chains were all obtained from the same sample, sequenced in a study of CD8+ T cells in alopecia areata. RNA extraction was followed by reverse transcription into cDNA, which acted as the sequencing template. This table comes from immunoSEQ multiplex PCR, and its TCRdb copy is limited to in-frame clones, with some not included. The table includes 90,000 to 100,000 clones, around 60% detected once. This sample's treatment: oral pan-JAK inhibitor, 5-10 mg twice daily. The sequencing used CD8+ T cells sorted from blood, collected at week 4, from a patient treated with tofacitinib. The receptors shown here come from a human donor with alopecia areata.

This CDR3 reads CASTLGGNQPQHF. The CDR3 bases are TGTGCCAGCACCCTCGGGGGCAATCAGCCCCAGCATTTT. The chain uses TRBV28 and TRBJ1-5; D is unclear. CDR3 size: 13 residues. The V end lost 7 bases, the J end lost 2 bases, and 9 bases lay between the germline ends. Germline-derived CDR1 and CDR2 are MDHEN and SYDVKM. Drawing the rest from reference TRBV28 and TRBJ1-5, the complete variable domain is DVKVTQSSRYLVKRTGEKVFLECVQDMDHENMFWYRQDPGLGLRLIYFSYDVKMKEKGDIPEGYSVSREKKERFSLILESASTNQTSMYLCASTLGGNQPQHFGDGTRLSIL.

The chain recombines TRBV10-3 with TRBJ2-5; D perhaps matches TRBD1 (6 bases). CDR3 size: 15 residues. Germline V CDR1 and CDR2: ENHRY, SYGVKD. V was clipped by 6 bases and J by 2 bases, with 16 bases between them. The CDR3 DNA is TGTGCCATCAGCGAGGACAGAGACGCGCAAGAGACCCAGTACTTC. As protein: CAISEDRDAQETQYF.

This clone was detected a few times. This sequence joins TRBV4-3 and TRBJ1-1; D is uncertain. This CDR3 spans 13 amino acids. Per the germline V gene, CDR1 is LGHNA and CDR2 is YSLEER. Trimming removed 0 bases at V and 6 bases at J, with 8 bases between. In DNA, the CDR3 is TGCGCCAGCAGCCAAGATCGGGGAGCTGAAGCTTTCTTT. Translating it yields CASSQDRGAEAFF.

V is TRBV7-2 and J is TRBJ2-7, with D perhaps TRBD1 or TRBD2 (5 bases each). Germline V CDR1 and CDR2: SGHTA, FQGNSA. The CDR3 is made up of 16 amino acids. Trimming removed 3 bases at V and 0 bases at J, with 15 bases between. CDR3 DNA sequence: TGTGCCAGCAGCTTTGATCCCCGGGACGGCTCCTACGAGCAGTACTTC. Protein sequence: CASSFDPRDGSYEQYF.

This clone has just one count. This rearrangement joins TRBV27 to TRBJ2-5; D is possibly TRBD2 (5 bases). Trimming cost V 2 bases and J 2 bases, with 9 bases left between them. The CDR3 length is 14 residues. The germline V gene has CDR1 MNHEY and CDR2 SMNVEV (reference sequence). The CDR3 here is CASSLAGMQETQYF. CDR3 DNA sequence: TGTGCCAGCAGTTTAGCGGGCATGCAAGAGACCCAGTACTTC.

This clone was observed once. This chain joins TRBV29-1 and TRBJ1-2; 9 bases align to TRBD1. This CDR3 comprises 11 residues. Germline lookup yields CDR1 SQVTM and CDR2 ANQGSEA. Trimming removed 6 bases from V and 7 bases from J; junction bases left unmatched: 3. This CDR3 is CSVTDRGGYTF. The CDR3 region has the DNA TGCAGCGTCACGGACAGGGGTGGCTACACCTTC.

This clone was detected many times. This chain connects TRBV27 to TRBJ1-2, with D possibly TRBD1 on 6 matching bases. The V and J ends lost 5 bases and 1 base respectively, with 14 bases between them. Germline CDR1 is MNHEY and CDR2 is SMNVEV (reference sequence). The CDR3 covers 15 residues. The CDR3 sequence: CASSPLDSLNYGYTF. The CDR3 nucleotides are TGTGCCAGCAGTCCTCTGGACAGTCTTAACTATGGCTACACCTTC.

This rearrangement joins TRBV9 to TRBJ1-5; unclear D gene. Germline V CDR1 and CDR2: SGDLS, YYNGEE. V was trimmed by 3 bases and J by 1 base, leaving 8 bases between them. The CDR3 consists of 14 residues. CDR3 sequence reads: CASSDVTSNQPQHF. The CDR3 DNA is TGTGCCAGCAGCGACGTTACAAGCAATCAGCCCCAGCATTTT.

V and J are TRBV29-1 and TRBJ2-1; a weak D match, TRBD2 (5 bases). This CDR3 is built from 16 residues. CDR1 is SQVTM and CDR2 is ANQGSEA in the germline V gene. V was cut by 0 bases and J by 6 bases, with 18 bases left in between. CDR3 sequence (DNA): TGCAGCGTTGAAGATCTAGGACTCCATGGGCTCAATGAGCAGTTCTTC. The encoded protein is CSVEDLGLHGLNEQFF.

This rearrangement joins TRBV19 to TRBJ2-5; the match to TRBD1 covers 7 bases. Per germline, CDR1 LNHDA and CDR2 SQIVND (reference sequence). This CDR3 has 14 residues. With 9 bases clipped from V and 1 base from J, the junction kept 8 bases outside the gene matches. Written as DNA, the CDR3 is TGTGCCAGCGGAACAGGGGTCGTCCAAGAGACCCAGTACTTC. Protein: CASGTGVVQETQYF.

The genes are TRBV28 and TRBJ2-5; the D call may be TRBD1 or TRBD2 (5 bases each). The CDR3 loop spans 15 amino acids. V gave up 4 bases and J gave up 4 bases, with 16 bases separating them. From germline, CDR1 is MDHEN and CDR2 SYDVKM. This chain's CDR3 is CASSWGPLGRETQYF. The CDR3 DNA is TGTGCCAGCAGTTGGGGACCTCTGGGCCGAGAGACCCAGTACTTC.

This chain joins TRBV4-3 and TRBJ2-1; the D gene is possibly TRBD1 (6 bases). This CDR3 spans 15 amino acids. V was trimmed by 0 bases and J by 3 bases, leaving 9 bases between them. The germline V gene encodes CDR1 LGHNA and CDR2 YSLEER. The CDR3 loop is CASSQDSDSYNEQFF. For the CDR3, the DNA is TGCGCCAGCAGCCAAGATTCGGACAGCTACAATGAGCAGTTCTTC.

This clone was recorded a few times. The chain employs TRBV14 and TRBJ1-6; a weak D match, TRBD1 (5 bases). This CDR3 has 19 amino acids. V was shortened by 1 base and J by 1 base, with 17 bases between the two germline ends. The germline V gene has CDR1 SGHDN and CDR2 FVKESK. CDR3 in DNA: TGTGCCAGCAGCCAAGGGGGACTCCCTGGCCGGTCCTATAATTCACCCCTCCACTTT. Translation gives CASSQGGLPGRSYNSPLHF.

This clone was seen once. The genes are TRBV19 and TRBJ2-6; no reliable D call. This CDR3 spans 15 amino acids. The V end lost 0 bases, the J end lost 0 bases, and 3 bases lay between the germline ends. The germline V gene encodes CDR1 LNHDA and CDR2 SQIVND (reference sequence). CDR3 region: CASSIESSGANVLTF. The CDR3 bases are TGTGCCAGTAGTATAGAAAGCTCTGGGGCCAACGTCCTGACTTTC. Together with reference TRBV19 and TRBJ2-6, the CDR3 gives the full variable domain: DGGITQSPKYLFRKEGQNVTLSCEQNLNHDAMYWYRQDPGQGLRLIYYSQIVNDFQKGDIAEGYSVSREKKESFPLTVTSAQKNPTAFYLCASSIESSGANVLTFGAGSRLTVL.

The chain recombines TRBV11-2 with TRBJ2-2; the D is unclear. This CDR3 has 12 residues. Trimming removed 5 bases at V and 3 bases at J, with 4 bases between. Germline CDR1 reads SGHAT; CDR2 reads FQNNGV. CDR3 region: CASSPYTGELFF. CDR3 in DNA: TGTGCCAGCAGCCCATACACCGGGGAGCTGTTTTTT. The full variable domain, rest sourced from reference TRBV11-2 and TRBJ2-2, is EAGVAQSPRYKIIEKRQSVAFWCNPISGHATLYWYQQILGQGPKLLIQFQNNGVVDDSQLPKDRFSAERLKGVDSTLKIQPAKLEDSAVYLCASSPYTGELFFGEGSRLTVL.